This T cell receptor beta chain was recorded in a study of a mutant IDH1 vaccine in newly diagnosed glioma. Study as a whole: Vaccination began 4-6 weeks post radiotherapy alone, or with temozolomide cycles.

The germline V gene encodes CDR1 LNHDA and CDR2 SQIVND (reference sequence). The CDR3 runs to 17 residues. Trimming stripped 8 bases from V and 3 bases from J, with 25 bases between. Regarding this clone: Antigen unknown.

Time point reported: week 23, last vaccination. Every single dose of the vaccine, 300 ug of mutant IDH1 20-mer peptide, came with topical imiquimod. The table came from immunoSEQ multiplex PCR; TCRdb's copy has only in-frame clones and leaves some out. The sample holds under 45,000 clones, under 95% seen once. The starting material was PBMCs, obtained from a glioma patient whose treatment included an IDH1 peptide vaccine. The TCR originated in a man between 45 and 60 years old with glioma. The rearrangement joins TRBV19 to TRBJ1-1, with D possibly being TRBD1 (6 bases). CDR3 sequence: CASQTLFIQGMDTEAFF. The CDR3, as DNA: TGTGCCAGTCAAACTCTATTTATACAGGGCATGGACACTGAAGCTTTCTTT.